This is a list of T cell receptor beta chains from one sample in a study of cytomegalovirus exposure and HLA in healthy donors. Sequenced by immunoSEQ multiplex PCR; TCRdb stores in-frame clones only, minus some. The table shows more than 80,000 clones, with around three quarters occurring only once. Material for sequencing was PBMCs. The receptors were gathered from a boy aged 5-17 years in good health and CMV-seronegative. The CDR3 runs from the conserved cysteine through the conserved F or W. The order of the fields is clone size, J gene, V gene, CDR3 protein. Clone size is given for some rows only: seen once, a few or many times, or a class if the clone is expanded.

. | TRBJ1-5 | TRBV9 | CASSPLGGRNQPQHF
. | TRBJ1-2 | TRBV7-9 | CASSLGGTGLGIYGYTF
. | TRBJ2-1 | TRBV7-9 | CASNPGQGLDNEQFF
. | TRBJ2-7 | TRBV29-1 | CSGSLAGSYEQYF
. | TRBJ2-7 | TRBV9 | CASSQTESTYEQYF
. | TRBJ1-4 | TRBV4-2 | CASSQEGTSNEKLFF
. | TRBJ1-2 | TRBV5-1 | CASRAGTGTIYGYTF
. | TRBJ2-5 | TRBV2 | CASSHRELETQYF
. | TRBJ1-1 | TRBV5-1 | CASSLGHLGGNTEAFF
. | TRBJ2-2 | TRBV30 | CACPAGNTGELFF
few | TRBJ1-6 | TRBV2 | CASSLEGAINSPLHF
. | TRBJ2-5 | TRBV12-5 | CASQTGGYEETQYF
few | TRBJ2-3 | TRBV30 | CAWSKGGDTQYF
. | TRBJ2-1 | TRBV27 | CASSGGIRGINPFF
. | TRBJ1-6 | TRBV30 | CAWAGDGGNSPLHF
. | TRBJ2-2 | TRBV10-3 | CAISESPGHRGSNTGELFF
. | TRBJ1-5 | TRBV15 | CATSRDQGQGNQPQHF
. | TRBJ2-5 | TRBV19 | CASSTPSGVGETQYF
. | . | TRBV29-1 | CSVEQTGGYEQYF
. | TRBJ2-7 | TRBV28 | CASLTPARTYEQYF
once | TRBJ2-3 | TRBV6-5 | CASSYSETATDTQYF
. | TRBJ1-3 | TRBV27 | CASGTAGNTIYF
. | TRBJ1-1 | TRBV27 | CASSLRQGTEAFF
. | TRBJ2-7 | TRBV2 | CASSPGRGAYEQYF
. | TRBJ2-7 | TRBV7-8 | CASSHGGFYEQYF
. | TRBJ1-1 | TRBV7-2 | CASSFSEGTEAFF
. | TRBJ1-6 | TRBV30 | CAWKRGSDNSPLHF
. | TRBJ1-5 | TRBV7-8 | CASSYRQGEGNQPQHF
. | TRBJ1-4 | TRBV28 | CASSTQGVFEKLFF
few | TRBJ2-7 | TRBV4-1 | CASSQDRGGAYEQYF
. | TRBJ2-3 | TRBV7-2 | CASSPWVAGANTDTQYF
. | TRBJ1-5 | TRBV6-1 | CASSEGGKIPPQHF
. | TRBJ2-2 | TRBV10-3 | CAISDSSRKNTGELFF
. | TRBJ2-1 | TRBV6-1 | CASSAGLAGVVGNEQFF
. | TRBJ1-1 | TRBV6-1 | CASTGQGASTEAFF
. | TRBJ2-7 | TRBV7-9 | CASRSRQGMNEQYF
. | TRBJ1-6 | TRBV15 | CATSSFGVGPLHF
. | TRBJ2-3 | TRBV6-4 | CASSERTGDTDTQYF
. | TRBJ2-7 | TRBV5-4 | CASSQRTSGPYEQYF
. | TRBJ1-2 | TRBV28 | CASSGGQGVRGYTF
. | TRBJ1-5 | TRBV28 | CASKVMGGWNSNQPQHF
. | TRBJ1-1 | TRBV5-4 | CASSPDRGGTEAFF
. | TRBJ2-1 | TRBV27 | CASSLVARLEQFF
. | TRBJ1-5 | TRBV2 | CASSPLSGAQHF
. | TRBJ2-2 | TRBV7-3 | CASSSQGTSPGELFF
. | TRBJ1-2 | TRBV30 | CAWSVSSGGGYTF
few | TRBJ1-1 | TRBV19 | CASSLDSNTEAFF
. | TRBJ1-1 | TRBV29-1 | CSVEDPRASYTEAFF
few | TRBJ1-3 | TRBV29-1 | CSAWGGSGNTIYF
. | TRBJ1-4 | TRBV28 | CASSSLQGADEKLFF
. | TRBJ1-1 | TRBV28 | CASSLGQGTEAFF
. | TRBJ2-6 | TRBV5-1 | CASSFQGAVSGANVLTF
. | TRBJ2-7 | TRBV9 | CASSVGSGSYEQYF
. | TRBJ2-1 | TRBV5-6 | CASSLLSTGVREQFF
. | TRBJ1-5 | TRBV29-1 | CSVLISNQPQHF
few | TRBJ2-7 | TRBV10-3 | CAISDRDRFYEQYF
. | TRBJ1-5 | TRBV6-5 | CASSPGRDQPQHF